The entry below describes one TCR beta chain. What it binds is not known. The data derive from a study of cytomegalovirus exposure and HLA in healthy donors. Broader study findings: A missense DCLRE1C variant was associated with V- and J-gene trimming of TCR beta chains in a later analysis, and an independent cohort replicated the association. As confirmed in vitro, three CMV-associated chains were specific for CMV antigens.

V lost 1 base, J lost 6 bases, and 3 bases stayed unmatched. CDR3 size: 14 residues. Germline CDR1 SGHDN, CDR2 FVKESK. Vbeta (60) and Jbeta (13) primers were used in the PCR. The repertoire was sequenced with immunoSEQ multiplex PCR; TCRdb's copy has only in-frame clones and lacks some. The top ten clones hold approximately 5.3% of a sample with around 100,000 clones, over 60% of them seen once. The sequenced sample consisted of PBMCs. The V and J genes are TRBV14 and TRBJ1-1, with 9 positions matching TRBD1. The origin of this receptor is a female donor in good health and CMV-seropositive. CDR3 region: CASSQGGTGSEAFF. The CDR3, as DNA: TGTGCCAGCAGCCAAGGTGGGACAGGGTCTGAAGCTTTCTTT.